The clone carrying this T cell receptor beta chain was seen a handful of times. Its antigen is currently unknown. TCRbeta library construction was performed incorporating unique molecular identifiers. TCRdb analysed the PCR reads with MiXCR anew, one entry per CDR3 protein. The profile shows under 300,000 distinct CDR3 sequences, roughly 10% of them singletons. This sample was taken from a study of T-cell reconstitution after alpha-beta-depleted transplantation in children. The study, taken as a whole, reports: Day-60 TCRbeta diversity that was high in some patients was derived from surviving recipient T cells and thymic progenitors. It was newly produced T cells that mostly accounted for T-cell counts and diversity one year after transplant. Expanded graft clones, several hundred of them, were reportedly the source of alpha-beta T cells about two months after transplant.

The clonotype comes from a male patient aged 2 to 10 who had a stem cell transplant for chronic granulomatous disease, so the T cells may come from the graft donor. The material was peripheral blood, obtained 180 days after TCRalphabeta/CD19-depleted stem cell transplant.

The CDR3, as DNA: TGTGCCAGCAGCTTCGGGCAGGGTAGCACTGAAGCTTTCTTT. It specifies CASSFGQGSTEAFF. This chain uses TRBV5-6 with TRBJ1-1; tentative D call: TRBD1 (5 bases). The CDR3 extends over 14 amino acids. The germline V and J ends were trimmed by 2 bases and 4 bases, with 12 bases remaining between them. CDR1 and CDR2 (germline): SGHDT, YYEEEE.